This T cell receptor (beta chain) emerged from a study of shared clonotypes between healthy human individuals. Study details: The study enrolled a couple of women and a few men aged 18 to 49.

General study points: The expectation was that sequencing depth would affect clonotype sharing among donors.

On this clone: Its antigen is unidentified.

The study drew all its donors from Caucasian adults living in Nashville, Tennessee. In the original workflow: In the immunoSEQ data, sequences were junction-only and lacked quality scores, so filtering differed. Measured with immunoSEQ multiplex PCR; TCRdb has only the in-frame clones, and not every one. The V and J calls and the clone size are those of that table, but D and trimming were determined from the DNA. The sample comprises 450,000 to 550,000 clones, 75% to 85% of which are singletons, and 10% to 15% rests with the top ten. The germline V and J ends were trimmed by 6 bases and 3 bases, with 8 bases remaining between them. The CDR3 consists of 12 residues. Germline-derived CDR1 and CDR2 are LNHDA and SQIVND (reference sequence).

Sequenced input: PBMCs. The TCR originated in a woman between 35 and 50 years old in good health. Some clones in this sample may be carry-over from other donors' samples. This sequence joins TRBV19 and TRBJ1-2, with a possible D match to TRBD1 (5 bases). CDR3 sequence: CASRVGDYGYTF. The CDR3 DNA sequence: TGTGCCAGTAGAGTGGGGGACTATGGCTACACCTTC.